This is a list of T cell receptor beta chains from one sample in a study of cytomegalovirus exposure and HLA in healthy donors. Sequencing was performed with immunoSEQ multiplex PCR; in TCRdb, only in-frame clones are kept and a portion is missing. Its table lists around 80,000 clones. Specimen: PBMCs. The receptors derive from a man in his forties in good health and CMV-seronegative. Both conserved end residues are part of each CDR3. A D gene is named only where the DNA matches it firmly.

J gene | V gene | D gene | CDR3 protein | CDR3 DNA
TRBJ1-1 | TRBV30 | NA | CAWSLTGRGNTEAFF | TGTGCCTGGAGCCTAACAGGAAGGGGAAACACTGAAGCTTTCTTT
TRBJ1-5 | TRBV19 | TRBD1 | CASSSTGGVRNQPQHF | TGTGCCAGTAGTTCAACAGGGGGAGTCCGTAATCAGCCCCAGCATTTT
TRBJ1-1 | TRBV19 | TRBD1 | CASGDRNTEAFF | TGTGCCAGTGGGGACAGGAACACTGAAGCTTTCTTT
TRBJ2-3 | TRBV18 | NA | CASSPSLTDTQYF | TGTGCCAGCTCACCAAGCCTCACAGATACGCAGTATTTT
TRBJ1-2 | TRBV9 | NA | CASSVDYVWEYGYTF | TGTGCCAGCAGCGTAGATTATGTCTGGGAGTATGGCTACACCTTC
TRBJ1-5 | TRBV7-9 | TRBD1 | CASSSDREGDQPQHF | TGTGCCAGCAGCTCGGACAGGGAGGGAGATCAGCCCCAGCATTTT
TRBJ1-4 | TRBV28 | TRBD1 | CASKWQGANEKLFF | TGTGCCAGCAAGTGGCAGGGGGCTAATGAAAAACTGTTTTTT
TRBJ1-2 | TRBV7-2 | NA | CASSLALPGVNGYTF | TGTGCCAGCAGCTTAGCGCTCCCAGGGGTCAATGGCTACACCTTC
TRBJ1-1 | TRBV19 | NA | CASTTTGGMNTEAFF | TGTGCCAGTACCACCACCGGGGGTATGAACACTGAAGCTTTCTTT
TRBJ2-1 | TRBV6-1 | TRBD2 | CATLGPGGYNEQFF | TGTGCCACCTTAGGGCCGGGAGGGTACAATGAGCAGTTCTTC
TRBJ1-6 | TRBV7-2 | TRBD1 | CASSRRTGPSSYNSPLHF | TGTGCCAGCAGCCGCCGGACAGGGCCAAGCTCCTATAATTCACCCCTCCACTTT
TRBJ2-7 | TRBV5-6 | TRBD2 | CASRRTSGRAPLLEQYF | TGTGCCAGCAGACGGACTAGCGGGAGGGCCCCACTACTCGAGCAGTACTTC
TRBJ2-5 | TRBV7-7 | TRBD1 | CASSLGQGETQYF | TGTGCTAGCAGCCTGGGACAGGGAGAGACCCAGTACTTC
TRBJ2-7 | TRBV4-3 | TRBD2 | CASSPPAWREGIYEQYF | TGCGCCAGCAGCCCCCCAGCTTGGCGGGAGGGTATCTACGAGCAGTACTTC
TRBJ2-3 | TRBV7-2 | TRBD2 | CASSYRASGGSTDTQYF | TGTGCCAGCAGCTACCGGGCTAGCGGGGGGTCGACAGATACGCAGTATTTT
TRBJ2-5 | TRBV30 | NA | CAWSARREETQYF | TGTGCCTGGAGTGCCCGGAGGGAAGAGACCCAGTACTTC
TRBJ2-3 | TRBV7-6 | TRBD2 | CASSAGLADTQYF | TGTGCCAGCAGCGCGGGACTAGCAGATACGCAGTATTTT
TRBJ2-1 | TRBV7-2 | TRBD2 | CASSPGTSGRRTYNEQFF | TGTGCCAGCAGCCCCGGGACTAGCGGGAGGAGGACCTACAATGAGCAGTTCTTC
TRBJ1-1 | TRBV20-1 | NA | CSALNTEAFF | TGCAGTGCTCTAAACACTGAAGCTTTCTTT
TRBJ1-1 | TRBV15 | NA | CATSRDQKSNTEAFF | TGTGCCACCAGCAGAGATCAGAAATCGAACACTGAAGCTTTCTTT
TRBJ1-3 | TRBV4-1 | TRBD1 | CASSQDKAGGSGNTIYF | TGCGCCAGCAGCCAAGATAAGGCAGGGGGCTCTGGAAACACCATATATTTT
TRBJ2-3 | TRBV7-9 | NA | CASSLRPSRADTQYF | TGTGCCAGCAGCCTTCGGCCGAGCCGGGCAGATACGCAGTATTTT
TRBJ1-4 | TRBV11-2 | TRBD1 | CASSLGQGAGKLFF | TGTGCCAGCAGCCTGGGACAGGGGGCTGGAAAACTGTTTTTT
TRBJ2-5 | TRBV6-1 | TRBD2 | CASSGLVAGSETQYF | TGTGCCAGCAGTGGGCTGGTAGCGGGGTCGGAGACCCAGTACTTC
TRBJ2-2 | TRBV5-6 | NA | CASSTPGLSTGELFF | TGTGCCAGCAGCACACCGGGACTCTCCACCGGGGAGCTGTTTTTT
TRBJ1-5 | TRBV5-4 | NA | CASSLDGSNQPQHF | TGTGCCAGCAGCTTGGACGGGAGCAATCAGCCCCAGCATTTT
TRBJ2-7 | TRBV7-8 | TRBD1 | CASSPGTGGSYEQYF | TGTGCCAGCAGCCCCGGGACAGGGGGCTCCTACGAGCAGTACTTC